Below are 8 T cell receptor beta chains sequenced from a single sample in a study of blood T cells in healthy people across ages. Together with a sample-barcoded 5' primer, a J-beta primer mix was included in a second PCR lasting roughly 6 to 12 cycles. TCRdb re-called the 5' RACE reads through MiXCR, storing one row per CDR3 protein. The sample consists of hundreds of thousands of distinct CDR3 sequences, approximately 25% of them appearing once. The same sample was also used in a study of T cells of mothers and their children.

The specimen sequenced was blood. Receptors originate from a boy aged 5-17 years in good health.

This clonotype appeared a few times. J is TRBJ2-7 and V is TRBV28; 10 bases fit TRBD2. Germline-derived CDR1 and CDR2 are MDHEN and SYDVKM. Germline trimming cut 2 bases from V and 4 bases from J; bases unmatched to any gene: 17. The CDR3 is 19 residues long. CDR3 nucleotide sequence: TGTGCCAGCAGTTTACTCAAAACCCTCCTAGCGGGAGACGGATACGAGCAGTACTTC. It codes for CASSLLKTLLAGDGYEQYF.

The rearrangement links TRBV29-1 to TRBJ2-7; 9 bases map to TRBD1. Germline V gene lookup returns CDR1 SQVTM and CDR2 ANQGSEA. CDR3 length: 16 residues. V lost 6 bases, J lost 0 bases, and 12 bases stayed unmatched. CDR3 in amino acids: CSVGGGPGQGSYEQYF. The CDR3 DNA reads as TGCAGCGTAGGGGGGGGCCCGGGACAGGGCTCCTACGAGCAGTACTTC.

About this clonotype: The junction and the germline gene differ at one end; a read error may be behind it. The CDR3 nucleotides are TGCAGCGTTGCTCCACAGGGAGTCACAGATACACAGTATTTT. It is translated as CSVAPQGVTDTQYF. The chain joins TRBV29-1 to TRBJ2-3; D is perhaps TRBD1 (6 bases). There are 14 residues in the CDR3. In germline, CDR1 is SQVTM, CDR2 ANQGSEA.

This clonotype was detected ten times or more. At one of its ends the junction is not consistent with the germline gene, which may arise from a read error. The chain links TRBV7-7 to TRBJ2-7, with a weak D call TRBD2 (7 bases). The V gene's germline CDR1 is SSHAT and CDR2 FNYEAQ (reference sequence). CDR3 length: 13 amino acids. The chain's CDR3 is CASSLSGRGEQYF. In nucleotides, the CDR3 is TGTGCTAGCAGCTTGAGTGGGAGGGGGGAGCAGTACTTC.

This clonotype showed up just a few times. The chain couples TRBV28 to TRBJ2-1; D may match TRBD1 or TRBD2 (6 bases each). The CDR3 sequence is 13 residues long. The V and J ends lost 4 bases and 11 bases respectively, with 15 bases between them. CDR1 and CDR2 (germline): MDHEN, SYDVKM. The CDR3 DNA sequence: TGTGCCAGCAGTTCACAGGGAGGACATAAGCAGTTCTTC. It is translated as CASSSQGGHKQFF.

The V call is TRBV11-2, the J call TRBJ1-2; perhaps TRBD1 as D (5 bases). The V gene's germline CDR1 is SGHAT and CDR2 FQNNGV. This CDR3 contains 12 residues. V dropped 5 bases and J dropped 3 bases, with 7 bases sitting between them. The CDR3 sequence: CASSQTDYGYTF. The CDR3 DNA follows: TGTGCCAGCAGCCAGACAGACTATGGCTACACCTTC.

A few counts support this clonotype. The gene calls are TRBV20-1 and TRBJ2-7, with D perhaps matching TRBD2 (6 bases). The DNA matches TRBJ2-5 better at its end, which makes the J call doubtful. Germline V gene lookup returns CDR1 DFQATT and CDR2 SNEGSKA (reference sequence). This CDR3 comprises 16 residues. CDR3 sequence (DNA): TGCAGTGCTAGAGATCGAGAGCGGGCCAAGACGGAGACCCAGTACTTC. This gives the protein CSARDRERAKTETQYF.

This chain uses TRBV29-1 with TRBJ2-2, with D uncertain. Trimming pared 8 bases from V and 4 bases from J, leaving 11 bases between. This CDR3 comprises 12 residues. Germline V lookup: CDR1 SQVTM, CDR2 ANQGSEA. DNA of the CDR3: TGCAGCTTTAACACAAGCACCGGGGAGCTGTTTTTT. As protein: CSFNTSTGELFF.